The 23 T cell receptor beta chains reported below all come from one sample, sequenced in a study of post-analysis software for immune sequencing data. Overall study results and limits: Four to six TRBV segments (TRBV5-6, TRBV5-1 and TRBV20-1 among them) occurred more frequently in patients than in controls.

For these TCRs, the target antigens are not known. The TCR beta cDNA libraries contained unique molecular identifiers. One entry per CDR3 protein results from TCRdb running MiXCR on the PCR reads. Among 150,000 to 200,000 distinct CDR3 sequences, about 30% were seen once, and the ten largest hold about 1.4%. The sequenced sample was blood. These receptors all come from a girl between 10 and 17 years old with multiple sclerosis.

This clonotype has a count of ten or more. The chain couples TRBV6-5 to TRBJ2-1, with TRBD2 matching over 7 bases. CDR1 is MNHEY, CDR2 SVGAGI, per germline. Trimming cost V 8 bases and J 7 bases; bases outside gene matches: 14. The CDR3 runs 15 residues. CDR3 amino acids: CASLAPGLKGNEQFF. The CDR3 DNA reads as TGTGCCAGCCTCGCGCCGGGACTAAAAGGGAATGAGCAGTTCTTC.

With respect to this clonotype: Being one base from a much bigger clone, this may be a read error. This chain joins TRBV9 and TRBJ2-1; D perhaps matches TRBD2 (6 bases). The CDR3 is made up of 13 amino acids. Germline CDR1 reads SGDLS; CDR2 reads YYNGEE. Trimming left V 6 bases short and J 13 bases short, with 20 bases between. The CDR3 sequence is CASTSGEKETQFF. Written as DNA, the CDR3 is TGTGCCAGCACCTCGGGGGAGAAAGAGACCCAGTTCTTC.

This clonotype was detected many times. The V call is TRBV10-3, the J call TRBJ1-5; D not certain. From germline, CDR1 is ENHRY and CDR2 SYGVKD. CDR3 length: 15 amino acids. The V end was cut by 3 bases, the J end by 3 bases, with 12 bases between. The CDR3 nucleotides read TGTGCCATCAGTGAATCGGTGCTCAACAATCAGCCCCAGCATTTT. This sequence encodes CAISESVLNNQPQHF.

This clonotype was recorded many times. The genes are TRBV12-3 or TRBV12-4 and TRBJ2-1; TRBD2 matches at 8 bases. The V segment lost 2 bases and the J segment 9 bases; nucleotides outside the gene matches: 0. CDR3 length: 12 residues. The CDR3 sequence: CASSLTSGEQFF. The CDR3 nucleotides are TGTGCCAGCAGTTTAACTAGCGGTGAGCAGTTCTTC.

The chain uses TRBV19 and TRBJ2-4; D possibly corresponds to TRBD2 (5 bases). The last part of the DNA fits TRBJ2-5 better; the J call may be wrong. This CDR3 comprises 14 residues. Germline lookup yields CDR1 LNHDA and CDR2 SQIVND (reference sequence). The CDR3 nucleotides read TGTGCCAGTAGTAGAACTAGTGTGGGTGAGACCCAGTACTTC. Amino acid sequence: CASSRTSVGETQYF.

In this sample, this clonotype turned up many times. V is TRBV12-3 or TRBV12-4 and J is TRBJ2-1; 9 bases are a match to TRBD2. The CDR3 contains 12 residues. V shed 5 bases and J 14 bases; nucleotides not matched to a gene: 7. The CDR3 DNA is TGTGCCAGCAGTCCGGGACTAGCTGCGGAGTTCTTC. Encoded protein: CASSPGLAAEFF.

This chain joins TRBV7-9 and TRBJ2-1, with TRBD2 matching 11 bases. Germline values: CDR1 SEHNR, CDR2 FQNEAQ (reference sequence). This CDR3 is 15 amino acids long. V lost 5 bases and J lost 4; bases outside the gene matches: 4. The CDR3 here is CASSRVAGGYNEQFF. The CDR3 nucleotides are TGTGCCAGCAGCCGTGTAGCGGGAGGGTACAATGAGCAGTTCTTC. Full variable domain (remainder filled in from reference TRBV7-9 and TRBJ2-1): DTGVSQNPRHKITKRGQNVTFRCDPISEHNRLYWYRQTLGQGPEFLTYFQNEAQLEKSRLLSDRFSAERPKGSFSTLEIQRTEQGDSAMYLCASSRVAGGYNEQFFGPGTRLTVL.

About this clonotype itself: A much larger clonotype is one base distant, so this may be a read error. The chain combines TRBV6-5 with TRBJ1-6; no reliable D call. Per germline, CDR1 MNHEY and CDR2 SVGAGI. With 0 bases removed from V and 9 bases from J, the gap between germline ends came to 12 bases. The CDR3 loop spans 15 amino acids. The CDR3 DNA follows: TGTGCCAGCAGTTACTCGAACAAGATGAGTTCACCCCTCCACTTT. Its protein is CASSYSNKMSSPLHF.

Comments on this clonotype: This may come from a read error, since a much larger clone is one base off. The genes are TRBV7-9 and TRBJ2-5; a possible D gene is TRBD2 (5 bases). Germline CDR1 reads SEHNR; CDR2 reads FQNEAQ (reference sequence). The CDR3 loop spans 16 amino acids. The CDR3 reads CAGSPPGVAQQETQYF. DNA of the CDR3: TGTGCCGGCAGCCCCCCCGGGGTAGCGCAACAAGAGACCCAGTACTTC.

This clonotype was observed at least ten times. This chain uses TRBV20-1 with TRBJ2-1, with 12 bases fitting TRBD2. V trimming: 3 bases; J trimming: 0 bases; junction bases outside the gene matches: 9. The length of the CDR3 is 18 residues. Germline CDR1 and CDR2: DFQATT and SNEGSKA (reference sequence). CDR3 sequence (DNA): TGCAGTGCTAGGGGCGGGACTAGCGGGCCTAGCTCCTACAATGAGCAGTTCTTC. Protein: CSARGGTSGPSSYNEQFF.

On this clonotype: A read error may explain this, as a much larger clone is one base away. The V and J genes are TRBV20-1 and TRBJ2-7; 7 nucleotides match TRBD2. The CDR3 extends over 14 amino acids. Trimming removed 1 base from V and 7 bases from J; junction bases left unmatched: 10. Germline-derived CDR1 and CDR2 are DFQATT and SNEGSKA (reference sequence). The CDR3 DNA is TGCAGTGCTAGAGGCCTAGCGGCCTACAATGAGCAGTACTTC. Its protein product is CSARGLAAYNEQYF.

This clonotype was found many times. The V gene is TRBV7-9, the J gene TRBJ2-5; 7 positions agree with TRBD2. V lost 4 bases, J lost 4 bases, and 6 bases stayed unmatched. Per germline, CDR1 SEHNR and CDR2 FQNEAQ (reference sequence). The CDR3 loop spans 14 amino acids. CDR3 sequence: CASSSRLAGETQYF. The CDR3 region has the DNA TGTGCCAGCAGCTCCCGACTAGCAGGAGAGACCCAGTACTTC.

With regard to this clonotype: A read error is possible here, since a much larger clone lies one base away. The chain couples TRBV29-1 to TRBJ2-5; perhaps TRBD1 as D (6 bases). V was pared by 7 bases and J by 11 bases, with 20 bases between. There are 12 residues in the CDR3. Germline assignment: CDR1 SQVTM and CDR2 ANQGSEA. CDR3 in amino acids: CSAKKQGNEQYF. The CDR3 coding sequence is TGCAGCGCCAAAAAACAGGGAAATGAGCAGTACTTC.

In its sample, this clonotype was seen a few times. This rearrangement joins TRBV12-3 or TRBV12-4 to TRBJ2-2, with D tentatively TRBD1 or TRBD2 (6 bases each). V was trimmed by 3 bases and J by 3 bases, leaving 11 bases between them. This CDR3 region has 15 residues. The DNA for the CDR3 is TGTGCCAGCAGTTTCCGGGGGCGGGACACCGGGGAGCTGTTTTTT. Amino acids: CASSFRGRDTGELFF.

This clonotype was observed a handful of times. The chain carries TRBV7-2 and TRBJ2-3; no clear D gene. The CDR3 runs 14 residues. With 11 bases removed from V and 5 bases from J, the gap between germline ends came to 20 bases. The germline CDR1 and CDR2 sequences are SGHTA and FQGNSA. CDR3 sequence: CAGTQSSLRDTQYF. CDR3 DNA: TGTGCCGGCACTCAATCCTCGCTAAGAGATACGCAGTATTTT.

The rearrangement uses TRBV6-1 and TRBJ2-7; TRBD1 matches 8 bases. The CDR3 runs to 15 residues. Trimming at V came to 8 bases and at J to 4 bases, leaving 13 bases not matched to a gene. CDR1 and CDR2 (germline): MNHNS, SASEGT. CDR3 region: CASADPPRGQYEQYF. In DNA form, the CDR3 reads TGTGCCAGCGCTGACCCCCCCAGGGGGCAGTACGAGCAGTACTTC.

This clonotype has ten or more counts. This chain links TRBV4-2 with TRBJ2-3; D is uncertain. Germline loops: CDR1 LGHNA, CDR2 YNFKEQ. This CDR3 comprises 14 residues. The V and J ends lost 1 base and 6 bases respectively, with 11 bases between them. This CDR3 reads CASSQGRAADTQYF. As DNA, the CDR3 is TGTGCCAGCAGCCAAGGTAGGGCGGCGGATACGCAGTATTTT.

A word on this clonotype: Since a much larger clone is just one base distant, this may be a read error. The chain links TRBV11-2 to TRBJ1-6; no clear D gene. CDR1 is SGHAT, CDR2 FQNNGV, per germline. The CDR3 loop spans 15 amino acids. For the CDR3, the DNA is TGTGCCAGCAGCTTTGGAAGGGCGTATAATTCACCCCGCCACTTT. It encodes CASSFGRAYNSPRHF.

Comment on this clonotype: With a much larger clone just one base away, this may be a read error. CDR3 nucleotides: TGCGCCGGCAGCCAAGGGGCTCAAGCGGGAGGGCGGAACAATGAGCAGTTCTTC. Translating gives CAGSQGAQAGGRNNEQFF. The chain couples TRBV4-1 to TRBJ2-1; 10 positions match TRBD2. The CDR3 covers 18 residues. CDR1 and CDR2 from the germline V gene are MGHRA and YSYEKL.

This clonotype was counted many times. The V and J genes are TRBV28 and TRBJ2-1; maybe TRBD2 (6 bases). Trimming stripped 6 bases from V and 10 bases from J, with 19 bases between. The CDR3 has 14 amino acids. From germline, CDR1 is MDHEN and CDR2 SYDVKM. CDR3 in DNA: TGTGCCAGCAGCCGCCCCGGGACTTTCCTAGAGCAGTTCTTC. Protein: CASSRPGTFLEQFF.

V usage is TRBV27 and J usage is TRBJ2-2; 7 bases agree with TRBD1. CDR3 size: 21 residues. In germline, CDR1 is MNHEY, CDR2 SMNVEV (reference sequence). V trimming: 5 bases; J trimming: 2 bases; junction bases outside the gene matches: 23. CDR3 in amino acids: CASSRLIKSPYRDSNTGELFF. DNA of the CDR3: TGTGCCAGCAGTCGACTCATTAAATCCCCGTACCGGGACAGCAACACCGGGGAGCTGTTTTTT.

With regard to this clonotype: A read error is possible here, since a much larger clone lies one base away. This sequence joins TRBV12-3 or TRBV12-4 and TRBJ2-1; D uncertain. The end of the DNA fits TRBJ2-7 better, so the J call may be wrong. There are 11 residues in the CDR3. For the CDR3, the DNA is TGTGCCAGCAGAATACTCAATGAGCAGTACTTC. Amino acid sequence: CASRILNEQYF.

This clonotype occurred once. A read error may explain this, as a much larger clone is one base away. The chain combines TRBV29-1 with TRBJ2-1, with D maybe TRBD2 (5 bases). This CDR3 is built from 15 residues. Germline V gene data show CDR1 as SQVTM and CDR2 as ANQGSEA. V dropped 6 bases and J dropped 9 bases, with 24 bases sitting between them. The CDR3 reads CSVGTLEVVEGEQFF. The CDR3 nucleotides are TGCAGCGTGGGCACTCTAGAGGTGGTTGAGGGTGAGCAGTTCTTC.